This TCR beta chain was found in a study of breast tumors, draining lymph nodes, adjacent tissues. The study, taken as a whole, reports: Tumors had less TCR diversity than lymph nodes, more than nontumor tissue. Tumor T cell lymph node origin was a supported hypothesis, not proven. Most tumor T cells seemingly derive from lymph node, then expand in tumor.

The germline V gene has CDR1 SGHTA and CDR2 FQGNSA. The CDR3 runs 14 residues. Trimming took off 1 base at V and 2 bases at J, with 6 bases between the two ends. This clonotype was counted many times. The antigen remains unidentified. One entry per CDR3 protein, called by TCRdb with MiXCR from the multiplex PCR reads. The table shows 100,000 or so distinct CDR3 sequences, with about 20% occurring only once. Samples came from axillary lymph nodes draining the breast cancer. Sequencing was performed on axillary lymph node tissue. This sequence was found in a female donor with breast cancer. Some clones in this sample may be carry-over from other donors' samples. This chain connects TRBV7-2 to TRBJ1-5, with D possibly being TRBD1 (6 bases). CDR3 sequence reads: CASSLDRGNQPQHF. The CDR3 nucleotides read TGTGCCAGCAGCTTAGACAGGGGCAATCAGCCCCAGCATTTT.